This paragraph covers one TCR beta chain sequence. Original methodology: Nucleated cell number was recorded as an estimate derived from reference gene primer amplification. Sequencing used immunoSEQ multiplex PCR; TCRdb keeps in-frame clones, though not all of them. V and J calls and clone size come straight from that table; D and trimming were deduced from the DNA. Among nearly 250,000 clones listed, about 80% were seen once. The data are from a study of blood T cell repertoires in COVID-19. Study background: Acute and convalescent COVID-19 specimens originated in the United States, Italy and Spain. T cells, B-cell-depleted T cells, or PBMCs supplied cDNA or gDNA.

The germline V gene encodes CDR1 SEHNR and CDR2 FQNEAQ (reference sequence). Trimming shortened V by 2 bases and J by 8 bases, and 9 bases separated the two germline ends. The CDR3 spans 13 residues. V and J are TRBV7-9 and TRBJ1-4; D is possibly TRBD1 (5 bases). The material sequenced was peripheral blood. The receptor's source is a woman over 75 with acute or convalescent COVID-19. CDR3 sequence (DNA): TGTGCCAGCAGCTTAAATTCAGGGGAAAAACTGTTTTTT. Protein sequence: CASSLNSGEKLFF.